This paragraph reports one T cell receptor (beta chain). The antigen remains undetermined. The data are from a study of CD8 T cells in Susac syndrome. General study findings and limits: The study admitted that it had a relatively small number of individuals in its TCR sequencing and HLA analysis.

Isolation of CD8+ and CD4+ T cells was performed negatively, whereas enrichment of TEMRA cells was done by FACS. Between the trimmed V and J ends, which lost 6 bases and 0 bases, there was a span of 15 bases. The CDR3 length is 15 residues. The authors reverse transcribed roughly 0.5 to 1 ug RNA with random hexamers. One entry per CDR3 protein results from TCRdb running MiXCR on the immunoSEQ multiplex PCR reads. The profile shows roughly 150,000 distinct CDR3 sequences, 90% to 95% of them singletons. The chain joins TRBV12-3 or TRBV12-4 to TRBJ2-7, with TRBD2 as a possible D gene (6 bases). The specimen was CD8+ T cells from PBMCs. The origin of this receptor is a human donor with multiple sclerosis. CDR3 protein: CASRAAGLSSYEQYF. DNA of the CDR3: TGTGCCAGCAGGGCCGCGGGGCTTAGCTCCTACGAGCAGTACTTC.